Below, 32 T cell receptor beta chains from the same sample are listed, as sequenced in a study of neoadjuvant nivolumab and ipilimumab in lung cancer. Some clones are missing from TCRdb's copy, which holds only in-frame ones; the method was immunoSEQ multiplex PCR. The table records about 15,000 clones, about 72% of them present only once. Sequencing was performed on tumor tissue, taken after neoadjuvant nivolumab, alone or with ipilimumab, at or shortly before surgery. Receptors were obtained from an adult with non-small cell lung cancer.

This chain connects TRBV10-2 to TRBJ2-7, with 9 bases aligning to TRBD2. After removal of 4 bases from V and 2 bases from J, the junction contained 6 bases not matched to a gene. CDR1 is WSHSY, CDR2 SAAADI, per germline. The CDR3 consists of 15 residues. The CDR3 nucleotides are TGCGCCAGCAGTGTGGCTAGCGGGGCAACCTACGAGCAGTACTTC. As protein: CASSVASGATYEQYF.

The CDR3 DNA reads TGTGCCAGCAGCCACCCTCGACAGGGGGCGGACACTGAAGCTTTCTTT. This codes for CASSHPRQGADTEAFF. The chain links TRBV7-9 to TRBJ1-1; TRBD1 aligns across 10 bases. Trimming cost V 5 bases and J 3 bases; bases outside gene matches: 9. The CDR3 is 16 residues long. Germline lookup yields CDR1 SEHNR and CDR2 FQNEAQ (reference sequence).

The CDR3 here is CASSLAGGEQYF. Here the CDR3 DNA reads TGTGCCAGCAGCTTGGCAGGGGGCGAGCAGTACTTC. The rearrangement joins TRBV5-4 to TRBJ2-7, with 7 positions matching TRBD1. V shed 0 bases, J shed 6 bases, and the junction held 0 bases outside the gene matches. The germline V gene has CDR1 SGHNT and CDR2 YYREEE (reference sequence). The CDR3 length is 12 residues.

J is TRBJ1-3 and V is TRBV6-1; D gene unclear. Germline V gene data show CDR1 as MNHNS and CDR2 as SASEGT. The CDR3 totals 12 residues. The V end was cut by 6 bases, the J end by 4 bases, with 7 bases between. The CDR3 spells CASSAGGNTIYF. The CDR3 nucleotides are TGTGCCAGCAGCGCGGGGGGAAACACCATATATTTT.

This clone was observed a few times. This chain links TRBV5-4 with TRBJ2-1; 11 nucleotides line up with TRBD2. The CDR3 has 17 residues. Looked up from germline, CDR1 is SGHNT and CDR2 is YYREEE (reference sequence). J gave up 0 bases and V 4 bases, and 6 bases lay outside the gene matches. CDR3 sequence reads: CASSRGLAGSSYNEQFF. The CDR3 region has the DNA TGTGCCAGCAGCCGTGGACTAGCGGGTAGCTCCTACAATGAGCAGTTCTTC. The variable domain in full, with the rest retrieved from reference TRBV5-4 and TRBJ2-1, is ETGVTQSPTHLIKTRGQQVTLRCSSQSGHNTVSWYQQALGQGPQFIFQYYREEENGRGNFPPRFSGLQFPNYSSELNVNALELDDSALYLCASSRGLAGSSYNEQFFGPGTRLTVL.

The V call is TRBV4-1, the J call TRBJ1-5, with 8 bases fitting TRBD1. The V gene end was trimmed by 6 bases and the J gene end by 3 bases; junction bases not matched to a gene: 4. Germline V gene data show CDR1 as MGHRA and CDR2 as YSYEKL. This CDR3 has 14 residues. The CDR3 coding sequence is TGCGCCAGCAGTACGGGACAGGTCAATCAGCCCCAGCATTTT. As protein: CASSTGQVNQPQHF.

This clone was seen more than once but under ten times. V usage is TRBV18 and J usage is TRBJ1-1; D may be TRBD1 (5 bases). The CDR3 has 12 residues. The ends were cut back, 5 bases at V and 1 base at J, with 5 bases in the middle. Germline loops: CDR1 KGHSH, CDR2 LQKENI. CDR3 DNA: TGTGCCAGCTCAGGGGCGAACACTGAAGCTTTCTTT. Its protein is CASSGANTEAFF.

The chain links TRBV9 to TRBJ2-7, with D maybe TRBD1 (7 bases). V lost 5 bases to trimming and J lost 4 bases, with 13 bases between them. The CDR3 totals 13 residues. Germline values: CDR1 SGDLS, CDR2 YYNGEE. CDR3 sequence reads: CASSRDSGYEQYF. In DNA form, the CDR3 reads TGTGCCAGCAGTCGGGACAGCGGGTACGAGCAGTACTTC.

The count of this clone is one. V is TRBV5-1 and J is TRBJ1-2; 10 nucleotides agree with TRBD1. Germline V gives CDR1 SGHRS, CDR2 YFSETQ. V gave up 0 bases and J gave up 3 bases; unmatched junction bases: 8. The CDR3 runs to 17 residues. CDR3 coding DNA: TGCGCCAGCAGCTTGGTACCAGGACAGGGGGACGACTATGGCTACACCTTC. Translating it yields CASSLVPGQGDDYGYTF.

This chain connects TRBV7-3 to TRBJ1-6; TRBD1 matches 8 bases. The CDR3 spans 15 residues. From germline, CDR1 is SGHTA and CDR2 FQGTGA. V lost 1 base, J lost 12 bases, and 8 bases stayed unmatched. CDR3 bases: TGTGCCAGCAGCTTAAAAGGGGGAACAGGGGGACCCCTCCACTTT. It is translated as CASSLKGGTGGPLHF.

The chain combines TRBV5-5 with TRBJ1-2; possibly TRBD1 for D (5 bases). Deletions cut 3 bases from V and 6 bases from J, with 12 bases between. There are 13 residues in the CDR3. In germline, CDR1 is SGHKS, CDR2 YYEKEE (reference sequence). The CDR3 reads CASSSWAGHGYTF. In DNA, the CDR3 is TGTGCCAGCAGCTCCTGGGCAGGGCATGGCTACACCTTC.

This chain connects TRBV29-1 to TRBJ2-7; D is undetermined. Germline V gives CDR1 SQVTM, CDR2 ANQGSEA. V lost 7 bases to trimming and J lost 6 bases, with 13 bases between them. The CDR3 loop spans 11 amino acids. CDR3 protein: CSASSGSEQYF. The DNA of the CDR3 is TGCAGCGCGAGTTCTGGAAGCGAGCAGTACTTC.

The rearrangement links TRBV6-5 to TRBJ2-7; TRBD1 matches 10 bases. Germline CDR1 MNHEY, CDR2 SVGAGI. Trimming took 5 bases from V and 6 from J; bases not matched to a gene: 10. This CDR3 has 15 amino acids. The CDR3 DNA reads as TGTGCCAGCAGTCGACCGGGACAGGGGAGTCGCGAGCAGTACTTC. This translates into CASSRPGQGSREQYF.

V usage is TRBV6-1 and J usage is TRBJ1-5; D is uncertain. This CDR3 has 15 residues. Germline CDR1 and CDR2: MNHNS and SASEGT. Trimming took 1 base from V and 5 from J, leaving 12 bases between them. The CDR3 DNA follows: TGTGCCAGCAGTGAAGAGGGCAGCAGGCATCAGCCCCAGCATTTT. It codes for CASSEEGSRHQPQHF.

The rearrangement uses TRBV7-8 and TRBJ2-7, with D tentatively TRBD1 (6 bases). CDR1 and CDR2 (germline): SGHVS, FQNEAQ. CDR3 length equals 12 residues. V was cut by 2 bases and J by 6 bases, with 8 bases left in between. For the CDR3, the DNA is TGTGCCAGCAGCTTACAGGGGTCCGAGCAGTACTTC. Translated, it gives CASSLQGSEQYF.

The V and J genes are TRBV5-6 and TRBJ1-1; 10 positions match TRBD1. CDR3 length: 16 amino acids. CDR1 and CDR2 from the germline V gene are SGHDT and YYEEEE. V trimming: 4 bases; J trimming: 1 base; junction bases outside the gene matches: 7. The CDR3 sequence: CASSARQGARNTEAFF. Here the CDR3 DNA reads TGTGCCAGCAGCGCTAGACAGGGGGCGAGGAACACTGAAGCTTTCTTT.

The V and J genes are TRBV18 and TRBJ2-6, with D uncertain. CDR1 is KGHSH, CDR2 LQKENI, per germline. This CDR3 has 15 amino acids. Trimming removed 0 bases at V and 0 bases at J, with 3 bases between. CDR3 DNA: TGTGCCAGCTCACCACCAAACTCTGGGGCCAACGTCCTGACTTTC. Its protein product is CASSPPNSGANVLTF. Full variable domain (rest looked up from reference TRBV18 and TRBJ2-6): NAGVMQNPRHLVRRRGQEARLRCSPMKGHSHVYWYRQLPEEGLKFMVYLQKENIIDESGMPKERFSAEFPKEGPSILRIQQVVRGDSAAYFCASSPPNSGANVLTFGAGSRLTVL.

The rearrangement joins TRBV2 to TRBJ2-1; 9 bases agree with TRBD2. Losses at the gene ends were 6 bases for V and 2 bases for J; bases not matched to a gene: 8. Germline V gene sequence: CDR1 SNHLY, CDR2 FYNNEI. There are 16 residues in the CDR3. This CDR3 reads CASRKNSGGTYNEQFF. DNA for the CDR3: TGTGCCAGCAGAAAAAATAGCGGGGGTACCTACAATGAGCAGTTCTTC.

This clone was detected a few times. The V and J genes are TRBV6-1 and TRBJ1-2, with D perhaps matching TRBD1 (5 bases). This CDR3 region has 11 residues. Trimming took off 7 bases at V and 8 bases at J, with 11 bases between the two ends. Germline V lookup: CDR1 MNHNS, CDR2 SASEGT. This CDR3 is CASTGQGGYTF. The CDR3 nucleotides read TGTGCCAGCACAGGACAAGGAGGCTACACCTTC.

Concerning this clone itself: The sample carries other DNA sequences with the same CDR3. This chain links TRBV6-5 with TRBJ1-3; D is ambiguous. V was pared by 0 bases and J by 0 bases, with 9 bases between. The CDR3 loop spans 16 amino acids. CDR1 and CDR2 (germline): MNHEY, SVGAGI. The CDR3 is CASSYSRPSSGNTIYF. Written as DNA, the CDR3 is TGTGCCAGCAGTTACTCCAGGCCCTCCTCTGGAAACACCATATATTTT.

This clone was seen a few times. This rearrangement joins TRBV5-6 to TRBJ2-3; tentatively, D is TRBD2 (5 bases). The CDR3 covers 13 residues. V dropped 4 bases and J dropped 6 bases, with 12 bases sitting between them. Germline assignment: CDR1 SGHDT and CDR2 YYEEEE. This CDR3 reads CASSPSGLDTQYF. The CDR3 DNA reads TGTGCCAGCAGCCCAAGCGGTCTCGATACGCAGTATTTT. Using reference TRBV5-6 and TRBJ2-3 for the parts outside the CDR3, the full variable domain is DAGVTQSPTHLIKTRGQQVTLRCSPKSGHDTVSWYQQALGQGPQFIFQYYEEEERQRGNFPDRFSGHQFPNYSSELNVNALLLGDSALYLCASSPSGLDTQYFGPGTRLTVL.

The CDR3, as DNA: TGTGCCAGCACCCCAAGAGGGGAGGGGACCCAGTACTTC. Its translation: CASTPRGEGTQYF. The rearrangement uses TRBV2 and TRBJ2-5; 7 nucleotides align to TRBD2. Losses at the gene ends were 7 bases for V and 7 bases for J; bases not matched to a gene: 9. The CDR3 length is 13 residues. Germline CDR1 is SNHLY and CDR2 is FYNNEI.

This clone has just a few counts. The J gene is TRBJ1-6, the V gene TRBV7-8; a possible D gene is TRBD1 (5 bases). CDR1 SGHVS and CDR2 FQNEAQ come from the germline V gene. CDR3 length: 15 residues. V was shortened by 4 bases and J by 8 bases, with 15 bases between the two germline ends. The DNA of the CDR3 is TGTGCCAGCAGCTCCAGACAGAGAGAGGATTCACCCCTCCACTTT. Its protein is CASSSRQREDSPLHF.

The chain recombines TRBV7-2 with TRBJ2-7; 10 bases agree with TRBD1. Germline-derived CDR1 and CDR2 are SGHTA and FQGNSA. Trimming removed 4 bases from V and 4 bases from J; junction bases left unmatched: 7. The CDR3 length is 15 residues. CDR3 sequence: CASSSDRGRAYEQYF. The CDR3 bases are TGTGCCAGCAGCTCGGACAGGGGGAGGGCTTACGAGCAGTACTTC.

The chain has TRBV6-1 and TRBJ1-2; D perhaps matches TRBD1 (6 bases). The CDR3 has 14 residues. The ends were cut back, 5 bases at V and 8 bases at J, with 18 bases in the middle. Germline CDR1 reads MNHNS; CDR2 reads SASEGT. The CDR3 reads CASSISDRSYGYTF. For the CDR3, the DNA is TGTGCCAGCAGTATATCGGACAGAAGCTACGGCTACACCTTC.

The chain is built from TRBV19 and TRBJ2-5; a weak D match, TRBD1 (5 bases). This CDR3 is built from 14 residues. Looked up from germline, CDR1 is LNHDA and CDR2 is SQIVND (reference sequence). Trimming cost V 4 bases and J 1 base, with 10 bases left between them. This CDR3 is CASSKQGVQETQYF. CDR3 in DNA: TGTGCCAGTAGTAAGCAGGGTGTCCAAGAGACCCAGTACTTC. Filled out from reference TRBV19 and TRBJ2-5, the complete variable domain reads DGGITQSPKYLFRKEGQNVTLSCEQNLNHDAMYWYRQDPGQGLRLIYYSQIVNDFQKGDIAEGYSVSREKKESFPLTVTSAQKNPTAFYLCASSKQGVQETQYFGPGTRLLVL.

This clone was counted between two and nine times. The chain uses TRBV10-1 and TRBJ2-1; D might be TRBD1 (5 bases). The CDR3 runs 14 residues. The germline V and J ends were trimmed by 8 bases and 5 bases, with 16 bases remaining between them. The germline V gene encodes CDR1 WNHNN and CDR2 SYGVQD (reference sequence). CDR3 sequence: CASRPEQGNNEQFF. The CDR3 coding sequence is TGCGCCAGCCGCCCGGAGCAGGGCAACAATGAGCAGTTCTTC.

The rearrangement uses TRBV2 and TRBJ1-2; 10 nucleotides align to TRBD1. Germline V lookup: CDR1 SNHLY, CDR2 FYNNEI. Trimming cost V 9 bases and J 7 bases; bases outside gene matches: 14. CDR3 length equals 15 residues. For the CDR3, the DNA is TGTGCCAGTTGGAGACCCGGGACAGGGGATTTTGGCTACACCTTC. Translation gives CASWRPGTGDFGYTF.

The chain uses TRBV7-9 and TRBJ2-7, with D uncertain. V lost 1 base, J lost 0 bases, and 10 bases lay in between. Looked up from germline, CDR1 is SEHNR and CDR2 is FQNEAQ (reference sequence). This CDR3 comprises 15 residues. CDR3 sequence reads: CASSLEGSLSYEQYF. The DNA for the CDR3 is TGTGCCAGCAGCTTAGAGGGCTCCCTCTCCTACGAGCAGTACTTC.

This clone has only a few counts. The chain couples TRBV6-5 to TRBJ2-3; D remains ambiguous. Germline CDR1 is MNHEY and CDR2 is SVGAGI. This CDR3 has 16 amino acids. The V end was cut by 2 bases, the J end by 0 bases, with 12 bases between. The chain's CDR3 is CASSYVKGMSTDTQYF. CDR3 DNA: TGTGCCAGCAGTTACGTGAAGGGTATGAGCACAGATACGCAGTATTTT.

In DNA form, the CDR3 reads TGTGCCAGCAGCTTAGGGAGCAGACAGACCCAAGAGACCCAGTACTTC. Translated: CASSLGSRQTQETQYF. V usage is TRBV11-2 and J usage is TRBJ2-5, with D tentatively TRBD1 (5 bases). CDR1 is SGHAT, CDR2 FQNNGV, per germline. Trimming cost V 1 base and J 1 base, with 13 bases left between them. CDR3 length: 16 residues.

The CDR3 sequence is CASSPGQGNTEAFF. Written as DNA, the CDR3 is TGTGCCAGCAGCCCAGGACAGGGGAACACTGAAGCTTTCTTT. The chain uses TRBV11-2 and TRBJ1-1, with 8 nucleotides matching TRBD1. Trimming cost V 5 bases and J 1 base; bases outside gene matches: 3. The CDR3 length is 14 residues. Germline CDR1 is SGHAT and CDR2 is FQNNGV. Supplemented by reference TRBV11-2 and TRBJ1-1, the full variable domain reads EAGVAQSPRYKIIEKRQSVAFWCNPISGHATLYWYQQILGQGPKLLIQFQNNGVVDDSQLPKDRFSAERLKGVDSTLKIQPAKLEDSAVYLCASSPGQGNTEAFFGQGTRLTVV.